The 25 T cell receptor beta chains listed next were all sequenced from one sample in a study of cytomegalovirus exposure and HLA in healthy donors. It was with 60 Vbeta and 13 Jbeta primers that the PCR ran. TCRdb's table, derived via immunoSEQ multiplex PCR, lists solely in-frame clones and lacks some. The sample includes about 140,000 clones, over 60% of them seen just once. Input material: PBMCs. These receptors all come from a woman aged 40 to 50 in good health and CMV-seronegative.

J is TRBJ2-5 and V is TRBV5-1; possibly TRBD2 for D (7 bases). V was pared by 0 bases and J by 2 bases, with 14 bases between. The germline gives CDR1 SGHRS, CDR2 YFSETQ. The CDR3 length is 16 residues. DNA for the CDR3: TGCGCCAGCAGCTTGGCCGGGGGGCAGGGACAAGAGACCCAGTACTTC. Translation gives CASSLAGGQGQETQYF. The variable domain in full, completed from reference TRBV5-1 and TRBJ2-5, reads KAGVTQTPRYLIKTRGQQVTLSCSPISGHRSVSWYQQTPGQGLQFLFEYFSETQRNKGNFPGRFSGRQFSNSRSEMNVSTLELGDSALYLCASSLAGGQGQETQYFGPGTRLLVL.

The V call is TRBV5-1, the J call TRBJ1-1; no reliable D call. Germline CDR1 and CDR2: SGHRS and YFSETQ. The CDR3 runs to 13 residues. Deletions cut 1 base from V and 1 base from J, with 5 bases between. The CDR3, as DNA: TGCGCCAGCAGCTTGATGAGGAACACTGAAGCTTTCTTT. It encodes CASSLMRNTEAFF. Together with reference TRBV5-1 and TRBJ1-1, the CDR3 gives the full variable domain: KAGVTQTPRYLIKTRGQQVTLSCSPISGHRSVSWYQQTPGQGLQFLFEYFSETQRNKGNFPGRFSGRQFSNSRSEMNVSTLELGDSALYLCASSLMRNTEAFFGQGTRLTVV.

Concerning this clone itself: An end of the junction does not agree with germline; a read error may underlie this. This chain uses TRBV4-1 with TRBJ1-2; 8 nucleotides line up with TRBD1. The length of the CDR3 is 14 residues. Germline CDR1 is MGHRA and CDR2 is YSYEKL. The CDR3, as DNA: TGCGCCAGCAGTCAAGGAGCCAGGGGGCTTGGCTACACCTTC. Its translation: CASSQGARGLGYTF.

This clone was observed a few times. The chain couples TRBV15 to TRBJ1-5; TRBD1 might be the D (5 bases). The CDR3 is 12 amino acids. The V end lost 5 bases, the J end lost 11 bases, and 13 bases lay between the germline ends. Germline CDR1 LNHNV, CDR2 YYDKDF (reference sequence). DNA for the CDR3: TGTGCCACCAGCGCGCTGGGGCAGTCCCAGCATTTT. Translation: CATSALGQSQHF.

This chain uses TRBV28 with TRBJ1-2, with 9 bases fitting TRBD1. Germline CDR1 reads MDHEN; CDR2 reads SYDVKM. V lost 3 bases, J lost 1 base, and 9 bases stayed unmatched. This CDR3 is built from 17 residues. Written as DNA, the CDR3 is TGTGCCAGCAGTTTCGTAGGACAGGGGACGAATAACTATGGCTACACCTTC. Residues: CASSFVGQGTNNYGYTF.

This chain joins TRBV5-4 and TRBJ2-2; 10 positions agree with TRBD1. Germline V gene lookup returns CDR1 SGHNT and CDR2 YYREEE (reference sequence). The CDR3 has 15 amino acids. J lost 5 bases, V lost 3 bases, and 4 bases had no gene match. CDR3 in amino acids: CASSSRDRGTGELFF. CDR3 coding DNA: TGTGCCAGCAGCTCACGGGACAGGGGAACCGGGGAGCTGTTTTTT.

This clone was counted a few times. The chain links TRBV14 to TRBJ2-3, with 7 bases lining up with TRBD1. Unmatched junction bases numbered 3, after V lost 4 bases and J lost 2 bases. The CDR3 spans 14 residues. Germline V gene lookup returns CDR1 SGHDN and CDR2 FVKESK. The CDR3 here is CASSLGQFTDTQYF. Written as DNA, the CDR3 is TGTGCCAGCAGCCTGGGACAGTTCACAGATACGCAGTATTTT.

This rearrangement joins TRBV19 to TRBJ2-6, with D possibly TRBD2 on 5 matching bases. This CDR3 comprises 15 residues. CDR1 and CDR2 from the germline V gene are LNHDA and SQIVND (reference sequence). V shed 6 bases and J shed 4 bases, with 13 bases lying between them. The CDR3 DNA reads as TGTGCCAGTAGGCCGGGGAGTGGGGGGGCCAACGTCCTGACTTTC. Protein sequence: CASRPGSGGANVLTF.

The chain recombines TRBV18 with TRBJ1-1; 8 positions match TRBD1. The CDR3 extends over 15 amino acids. Germline V gene data show CDR1 as KGHSH and CDR2 as LQKENI. With V trimmed by 6 bases and J by 5 bases, 11 bases remained unmatched. CDR3 in DNA: TGTGCCAGCTCGACTTCGACAGGGGATGGGACTGAAGCTTTCTTT. Its translation: CASSTSTGDGTEAFF.

This rearrangement joins TRBV5-1 to TRBJ2-5, with 9 positions matching TRBD1. The J call may not be correct, given that the DNA end is closer to TRBJ2-7. Looked up from germline, CDR1 is SGHRS and CDR2 is YFSETQ. CDR3 length: 18 amino acids. This chain's CDR3 is CASSLDSVGTGFSNEQYF. The DNA of the CDR3 is TGCGCCAGCAGCTTGGATTCAGTAGGGACAGGGTTCTCTAACGAGCAGTACTTC.

The V gene is TRBV2, the J gene TRBJ1-2, with D possibly matching TRBD1 (5 bases). Germline assignment: CDR1 SNHLY and CDR2 FYNNEI. The V end lost 11 bases, the J end lost 3 bases, and 19 bases lay between the germline ends. The CDR3 contains 14 residues. The CDR3, as DNA: TGTGCCGGCACACCCCGGGGGATTGACTATGGCTACACCTTC. It codes for CAGTPRGIDYGYTF.

This chain joins TRBV18 and TRBJ2-7; TRBD1 is a possible D gene (5 bases). CDR3 length: 16 residues. The germline V and J ends were trimmed by 2 bases and 0 bases, with 14 bases remaining between them. From germline, CDR1 is KGHSH and CDR2 LQKENI. CDR3 residues: CASSPKSSQGSYEQYF. The CDR3 region has the DNA TGTGCCAGCTCACCAAAAAGTTCGCAGGGCTCCTACGAGCAGTACTTC.

The V and J genes are TRBV18 and TRBJ2-7; D perhaps matches TRBD1 (5 bases). V dropped 1 base and J dropped 7 bases, with 11 bases sitting between them. The CDR3 runs to 13 residues. Germline-derived CDR1 and CDR2 are KGHSH and LQKENI. CDR3 in DNA: TGTGCCAGCTCACCACAGGACATGGGGGAGCAGTACTTC. Translated: CASSPQDMGEQYF.

This clone was observed many times. The chain couples TRBV25-1 to TRBJ2-7; D may be TRBD1 (5 bases). The CDR3 length is 13 residues. Germline V gene lookup returns CDR1 MGHDK and CDR2 SYGVNS. Trimming left V 2 bases short and J 3 bases short, with 8 bases between. In DNA, the CDR3 is TGTGCCAGCAGTGAACGGCAGGGCTACGAGCAGTACTTC. It is translated as CASSERQGYEQYF.

The chain combines TRBV5-1 with TRBJ1-2; no definite D call. CDR3 length: 13 residues. The V gene's germline CDR1 is SGHRS and CDR2 YFSETQ. Trimming pared 0 bases from V and 4 bases from J, leaving 7 bases between. This CDR3 is CASSLDITYGYTF. DNA for the CDR3: TGCGCCAGCAGCTTGGACATCACCTATGGCTACACCTTC.

The rearrangement joins TRBV5-1 to TRBJ1-1; D might be TRBD1 (5 bases). V lost 1 base to trimming and J lost 5 bases, with 18 bases between them. Looked up from germline, CDR1 is SGHRS and CDR2 is YFSETQ. The CDR3 totals 16 residues. For the CDR3, the DNA is TGCGCCAGCAGCTTGCATTCCAGGGACTCGGGGACTGAAGCTTTCTTT. Protein: CASSLHSRDSGTEAFF.

The chain links TRBV6-1 to TRBJ2-5; D remains unclear. TRBJ2-7 matches the DNA end more closely, so the J call is doubtful. Germline CDR1 reads MNHNS; CDR2 reads SASEGT. The CDR3 covers 13 residues. CDR3 DNA sequence: TGTGCCAGCGACAACATGTTTACCTACGAGCAGTACTTC. This translates into CASDNMFTYEQYF.

The chain carries TRBV5-1 and TRBJ2-1; 10 bases fit TRBD2. CDR3 length: 17 amino acids. The trim removed 3 bases at V and 7 bases at J, leaving 13 bases unmatched. In germline, CDR1 is SGHRS, CDR2 YFSETQ. The CDR3 loop reads CASSSGEREGQGNEQFF. CDR3 DNA: TGCGCCAGCAGCTCCGGAGAGCGGGAGGGCCAAGGGAATGAGCAGTTCTTC.

J is TRBJ1-6 and V is TRBV27, with D tentatively TRBD1 (5 bases). Germline V CDR1 and CDR2: MNHEY, SMNVEV (reference sequence). With 2 bases removed from V and 7 bases from J, the gap between germline ends came to 9 bases. The CDR3 extends over 14 amino acids. CDR3 residues: CASSLGGANSPLHF. The DNA for the CDR3 is TGTGCCAGCAGTTTAGGAGGGGCGAATTCACCCCTCCACTTT.

CDR3 nucleotide sequence: TGCGCCAGCAGCTTGGGGAGCCCAGATACGCAGTATTTT. Its protein is CASSLGSPDTQYF. V usage is TRBV5-1 and J usage is TRBJ2-3; D is ambiguous. CDR1 and CDR2 (germline): SGHRS, YFSETQ. The V gene lost 0 bases and the J gene lost 4 bases, with 6 bases spanning the gap. The CDR3 runs to 13 residues. The variable domain in full, completed from reference TRBV5-1 and TRBJ2-3, reads KAGVTQTPRYLIKTRGQQVTLSCSPISGHRSVSWYQQTPGQGLQFLFEYFSETQRNKGNFPGRFSGRQFSNSRSEMNVSTLELGDSALYLCASSLGSPDTQYFGPGTRLTVL.

This chain links TRBV7-8 with TRBJ1-2, with 7 nucleotides matching TRBD1. The V and J ends lost 2 bases and 3 bases, in that order; junction bases with no gene match: 6. Germline values: CDR1 SGHVS, CDR2 FQNEAQ. The CDR3 runs to 15 residues. In nucleotides, the CDR3 is TGTGCCAGCAGCTTACTAACGGGACAGCACTATGGCTACACCTTC. Protein product: CASSLLTGQHYGYTF.

The chain uses TRBV6-5 and TRBJ1-6, with D maybe TRBD1 (6 bases). The CDR3 length is 15 residues. V was trimmed by 6 bases and J by 6 bases, leaving 15 bases between them. Looked up from germline, CDR1 is MNHEY and CDR2 is SVGAGI. The CDR3 bases are TGTGCCAGCAGGATGACAGGTGTGCCTAATTCACCCCTCCACTTT. Amino acid sequence: CASRMTGVPNSPLHF.

The chain joins TRBV7-6 to TRBJ2-1; the match to TRBD2 covers 9 bases. The CDR3 consists of 18 residues. Per germline, CDR1 SGHVS and CDR2 FNYEAQ. V lost 3 bases, J lost 5 bases, and 14 bases stayed unmatched. CDR3 amino acids: CASSFLAGITAANNEQFF. DNA of the CDR3: TGTGCCAGCAGCTTCCTAGCGGGAATAACCGCGGCTAACAATGAGCAGTTCTTC.

This chain links TRBV5-1 with TRBJ2-7, with a tentative D call TRBD2 (8 bases). This CDR3 spans 15 amino acids. V was trimmed by 4 bases and J by 5 bases, leaving 19 bases between them. The V gene's germline CDR1 is SGHRS and CDR2 YFSETQ. CDR3 sequence reads: CASSRGGRQGDEQYF. CDR3 bases: TGCGCCAGCAGCCGGGGGGGACGACAGGGTGACGAGCAGTACTTC.

This clone was seen a single time. The junction shows a germline mismatch at one end, possibly a read error. This chain uses TRBV7-9 with TRBJ2-3, with D uncertain. CDR1 is SEHNR, CDR2 FQNEAQ, per germline (reference sequence). The CDR3 is 12 amino acids. The CDR3 sequence: CSSSLSGDTQYF. The CDR3, as DNA: TGTTCCAGCAGCTTATCCGGGGATACGCAGTATTTT. Combining the CDR3 with reference TRBV7-9 and TRBJ2-3 gives the whole variable domain DTGVSQNPRHKITKRGQNVTFRCDPISEHNRLYWYRQTLGQGPEFLTYFQNEAQLEKSRLLSDRFSAERPKGSFSTLEIQRTEQGDSAMYLCSSSLSGDTQYFGPGTRLTVL.